This TCR beta chain was recovered during a study of blood T cell repertoires in COVID-19. V dropped 6 bases and J dropped 0 bases, with 10 bases sitting between them. The CDR3 length is 14 residues. Germline assignment: CDR1 MNHEY and CDR2 SVGAGI. Methods used by the authors: For nucleated cells, counts were estimated from reference gene primer amplification. The data were produced by immunoSEQ multiplex PCR, yet TCRdb's version contains in-frame clones alone and is incomplete. D and trimming come from the DNA, and the V and J calls and clone size come from that table. The table shows some 120,000 clones, with 80% to 90% occurring only once.

The chain carries TRBV6-5 and TRBJ2-3; weak D call: TRBD2 (5 bases). The sequenced sample consisted of peripheral blood. This TCR derives from a human donor in a cohort sampled during active COVID-19. CDR3 in amino acids: CASRERYSTDTQYF. The CDR3 nucleotides read TGTGCCAGCAGAGAGCGGTATAGCACAGATACGCAGTATTTT.